The 15 T cell receptor beta chains presented below share a single source sample, sequenced in a study of blood T cell repertoires in COVID-19. The table came from immunoSEQ multiplex PCR; TCRdb's copy has only in-frame clones and leaves some out. This table has approximately 230,000 clones, 88% appearing once. The sample taken for sequencing was peripheral blood. These receptors were obtained from a woman aged 25 to 39 with COVID-19, enrolled during active disease.

This sequence joins TRBV5-1 and TRBJ1-2; 8 bases line up with TRBD1. The ends lost 2 bases at V and 5 bases at J; junction bases unmatched: 5. Germline-derived CDR1 and CDR2 are SGHRS and YFSETQ. The CDR3 is 14 residues long. The CDR3 sequence: CASSFSGQGYGYTF. The CDR3 region has the DNA TGCGCCAGCAGCTTTAGCGGACAGGGTTATGGCTACACCTTC.

This rearrangement joins TRBV11-3 to TRBJ2-1, with 8 bases identical to TRBD2. CDR1 is SGHNT, CDR2 YENEEA, per germline. The CDR3 is 19 residues long. The junction had 14 bases not matched to a gene; V was cut back by 4 bases and J by 0 bases. Here the CDR3 DNA reads TGTGCCAGCAGCTCCTCCGGGAGGGCCCATTTATCCTCCTACAATGAGCAGTTCTTC. This translates into CASSSSGRAHLSSYNEQFF. Looking up the rest from reference TRBV11-3 and TRBJ2-1 gives the full variable domain: EAGVVQSPRYKIIEKKQPVAFWCNPISGHNTLYWYLQNLGQGPELLIRYENEEAVDDSQLPKDRFSAERLKGVDSTLKIQPAELGDSAVYLCASSSSGRAHLSSYNEQFFGPGTRLTVL.

This chain joins TRBV13 and TRBJ2-6; 8 bases are shared with TRBD1. V trimming: 4 bases; J trimming: 2 bases; junction bases outside the gene matches: 4. Germline CDR1 reads PRHDT; CDR2 reads FYEKMQ (reference sequence). The CDR3 contains 16 residues. The CDR3 here is CASSSTQGAGANVLTF. The CDR3 DNA reads TGTGCCAGCAGCTCAACACAGGGGGCTGGGGCCAACGTCCTGACTTTC.

The chain uses TRBV19 and TRBJ2-5; 10 nucleotides align to TRBD2. V was pared by 1 base and J by 2 bases, with 4 bases of the junction left unmatched. CDR3 size: 16 residues. Germline V gene lookup returns CDR1 LNHDA and CDR2 SQIVND (reference sequence). This CDR3 is CASSIAWTSGQETQYF. CDR3 DNA: TGTGCCAGTAGTATAGCCTGGACTAGCGGACAAGAGACCCAGTACTTC. Full variable domain (remainder filled in from reference TRBV19 and TRBJ2-5): DGGITQSPKYLFRKEGQNVTLSCEQNLNHDAMYWYRQDPGQGLRLIYYSQIVNDFQKGDIAEGYSVSREKKESFPLTVTSAQKNPTAFYLCASSIAWTSGQETQYFGPGTRLLVL.

The chain joins TRBV2 to TRBJ1-5; TRBD1 might be the D (6 bases). Germline loops: CDR1 SNHLY, CDR2 FYNNEI. The V end lost 3 bases, the J end lost 6 bases, and 15 bases lay between the germline ends. The CDR3 runs 15 residues. The CDR3 here is CASSELPGVSQPQHF. The DNA for the CDR3 is TGTGCCAGCAGTGAGCTCCCAGGGGTGAGTCAGCCCCAGCATTTT.

The rearrangement joins TRBV21-1 to TRBJ2-7; the table assigns TRBD2, which was not confirmed against the DNA. TRBV21-1 is a documented pseudogene. This CDR3 region has 14 residues. The CDR3 nucleotides are TGTGCCAGCACCCACCGGGGGGGACACTACGAGCAGTACTTC. Residues: CASTHRGGHYEQYF.

The chain links TRBV7-8 to TRBJ1-6, with TRBD1 as a possible D gene (5 bases). The CDR3 loop spans 15 amino acids. Trimming pared 3 bases from V and 7 bases from J, leaving 13 bases between. CDR1 SGHVS and CDR2 FQNEAQ come from the germline V gene. CDR3 sequence (DNA): TGTGCCAGCAGCTTTGGGGCCCCGGTCAATTCACCCCTCCACTTT. Encoded protein: CASSFGAPVNSPLHF. Together with reference TRBV7-8 and TRBJ1-6, the CDR3 gives the full variable domain: GAGVSQSPRYKVAKRGQDVALRCDPISGHVSLFWYQQALGQGPEFLTYFQNEAQLDKSGLPSDRFFAERPEGSVSTLKIQRTQQEDSAVYLCASSFGAPVNSPLHFGNGTRLTVT.

The V and J genes are TRBV9 and TRBJ2-5, with D maybe TRBD1 (6 bases). The CDR3 runs to 15 residues. From germline, CDR1 is SGDLS and CDR2 YYNGEE. Trimming pared 4 bases from V and 1 base from J, leaving 14 bases between. The CDR3 sequence is CASSPPGHSQETQYF. The CDR3 nucleotides read TGTGCCAGCAGCCCCCCGGGACACAGCCAAGAGACCCAGTACTTC.

The CDR3 coding sequence is TGTGCCAGCAGCTCCCCTCAAGGCGGGCCCTACGAGCAGTACGTC. Amino acid sequence: CASSSPQGGPYEQYV. This chain connects TRBV11-2 to TRBJ2-7, with a weak D call TRBD2 (5 bases). Per the germline V gene, CDR1 is SGHAT and CDR2 is FQNNGV. This CDR3 is built from 15 residues. The V gene lost 4 bases and the J gene lost 2 bases, with 15 bases spanning the gap.

This clone occurred many times. The chain uses TRBV5-1 and TRBJ2-2; 11 bases align to TRBD2. V shed 4 bases and J 6 bases; nucleotides not matched to a gene: 11. In germline, CDR1 is SGHRS, CDR2 YFSETQ. This CDR3 has 17 residues. CDR3 sequence reads: CASSPSELAGGAGELFF. Here the CDR3 DNA reads TGCGCCAGCAGCCCTTCAGAGCTAGCGGGAGGAGCCGGGGAGCTGTTTTTT.

J is TRBJ2-5 and V is TRBV18; D unresolved. The CDR3 is 13 amino acids. CDR1 and CDR2 (germline): KGHSH, LQKENI. V was pared by 3 bases and J by 3 bases, with 8 bases between. CDR3 in amino acids: CASSPRVKETQYF. CDR3 nucleotides: TGTGCCAGCTCACCCCGGGTAAAAGAGACCCAGTACTTC. Combining the CDR3 with reference TRBV18 and TRBJ2-5 gives the whole variable domain NAGVMQNPRHLVRRRGQEARLRCSPMKGHSHVYWYRQLPEEGLKFMVYLQKENIIDESGMPKERFSAEFPKEGPSILRIQQVVRGDSAAYFCASSPRVKETQYFGPGTRLLVL.

The chain employs TRBV7-9 and TRBJ2-7; possibly TRBD2 for D (5 bases). The germline V gene encodes CDR1 SEHNR and CDR2 FQNEAQ (reference sequence). The CDR3 covers 13 residues. V was shortened by 4 bases and J by 4 bases, with 11 bases between the two germline ends. CDR3 bases: TGTGCCAGCAGCTCGGGATTAACTTACGAGCAGTACTTC. This translates into CASSSGLTYEQYF.

The CDR3 bases are TGTGCCAGCAGCTCTAACCCGGGGGGGGACCAAGAGACCCAGTACTTC. Protein sequence: CASSSNPGGDQETQYF. The chain carries TRBV11-2 and TRBJ2-5; TRBD2 aligns across 8 bases. V gave up 4 bases and J gave up 0 bases; unmatched junction bases: 7. Looked up from germline, CDR1 is SGHAT and CDR2 is FQNNGV. This CDR3 contains 16 residues.

The chain uses TRBV2 and TRBJ1-1; D is unresolved. This CDR3 comprises 14 residues. Trimming removed 3 bases from V and 1 base from J, with 9 bases in between. The germline V gene has CDR1 SNHLY and CDR2 FYNNEI. This CDR3 reads CASSDWAGNTEAFF. The CDR3 DNA reads as TGTGCCAGCAGTGATTGGGCAGGGAACACTGAAGCTTTCTTT.

The V and J genes are TRBV7-2 and TRBJ2-3, with 12 positions matching TRBD2. The CDR3 loop spans 17 amino acids. Germline values: CDR1 SGHTA, CDR2 FQGNSA. J was trimmed by 2 bases and V by 6 bases; bases with no gene match: 9. In DNA, the CDR3 is TGTGCCAGCAGGCCCACTAGCGGGGGGCTCTACACAGATACGCAGTATTTT. Encoded protein: CASRPTSGGLYTDTQYF.